This T cell receptor beta chain was obtained from a study of cytomegalovirus exposure and HLA in healthy donors. Findings and caveats of the study: According to a subsequent analysis, TCR clusters from the first cohort were inclined to appear together in the 110 or so validation repertoires.

The CDR3 contains 16 residues. CDR1 and CDR2 (germline): MNHEY, SMNVEV (reference sequence). The trim removed 5 bases at V and 2 bases at J, leaving 11 bases unmatched. For this clone: The antigen is not known.

The repertoire was sequenced with immunoSEQ multiplex PCR; TCRdb's copy has only in-frame clones and lacks some. The table lists approximately 200,000 clones, almost 90% of them singletons, with 2.5% to 3.5% in the top ten. The TCR was taken from a woman under 30 in good health and CMV-seronegative. Sequences were obtained from PBMCs. V usage is TRBV27 and J usage is TRBJ1-2, with 7 bases aligning to TRBD1. CDR3 sequence reads: CASSEQGPRGNYGYTF. The CDR3 DNA is TGTGCCAGCAGTGAACAGGGGCCACGGGGAAACTATGGCTACACCTTC.